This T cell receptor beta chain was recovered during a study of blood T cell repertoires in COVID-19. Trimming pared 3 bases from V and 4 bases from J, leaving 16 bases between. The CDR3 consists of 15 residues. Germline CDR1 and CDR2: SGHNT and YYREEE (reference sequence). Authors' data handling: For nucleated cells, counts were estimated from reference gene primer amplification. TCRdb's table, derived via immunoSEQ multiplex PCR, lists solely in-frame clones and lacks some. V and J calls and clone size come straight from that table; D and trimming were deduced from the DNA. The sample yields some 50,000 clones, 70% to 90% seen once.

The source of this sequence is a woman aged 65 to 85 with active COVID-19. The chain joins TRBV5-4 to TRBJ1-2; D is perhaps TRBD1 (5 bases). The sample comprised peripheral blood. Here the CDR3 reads CASSSGPGLIYGYTF. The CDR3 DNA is TGTGCCAGCAGCTCGGGCCCGGGACTGATCTATGGCTACACCTTC. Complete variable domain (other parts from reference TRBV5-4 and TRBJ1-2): ETGVTQSPTHLIKTRGQQVTLRCSSQSGHNTVSWYQQALGQGPQFIFQYYREEENGRGNFPPRFSGLQFPNYSSELNVNALELDDSALYLCASSSGPGLIYGYTFGSGTRLTVV.